One and the same sample provided the 9 T cell receptor beta chains below, sequenced in a study of blood T cell repertoires in COVID-19. TCRdb keeps only in-frame clones here, not all; method: immunoSEQ multiplex PCR. The sample shows 150,000 or so clones, 70% to 85% of them seen only once. The sample comprised peripheral blood. These receptors originate from a woman over 75 with acute or convalescent COVID-19.

The sample holds one count of this clone. The chain has TRBV6-5 and TRBJ2-3; 9 bases fit TRBD1. The CDR3 sequence is 13 residues long. V lost 7 bases, J lost 15 bases, and 14 bases stayed unmatched. Germline V gives CDR1 MNHEY, CDR2 SVGAGI. Here the CDR3 DNA reads TGTGCCAGCACCCAGTTTAGGGGACAGGGCTCTTATTTT. Translated: CASTQFRGQGSYF.

V and J are TRBV19 and TRBJ2-5; 12 bases agree with TRBD2. V was pared by 4 bases and J by 5 bases, with 5 bases of the junction left unmatched. The germline gives CDR1 LNHDA, CDR2 SQIVND (reference sequence). The CDR3 length is 15 residues. The CDR3 bases are TGTGCCAGTAGTACCGGACTAGCGGGATGGGAGACCCAGTACTTC. Translating it yields CASSTGLAGWETQYF.

The genes are TRBV19 and TRBJ1-1, with TRBD1 matching over 9 bases. Germline trimming cut 8 bases from V and 3 bases from J; bases unmatched to any gene: 13. CDR1 LNHDA and CDR2 SQIVND come from the germline V gene (reference sequence). The CDR3 runs to 16 residues. Here the CDR3 DNA reads TGTGCCAGTCCGCCCCGCCGGACAGGGGTTGACACTGAAGCTTTCTTT. It yields the protein CASPPRRTGVDTEAFF.

This rearrangement joins TRBV9 to TRBJ2-7, with D perhaps TRBD1 (6 bases). This CDR3 is 14 amino acids long. The germline V gene has CDR1 SGDLS and CDR2 YYNGEE. V shed 0 bases and J shed 4 bases, with 11 bases lying between them. The CDR3 reads CASSVDQGRYEQYF. The CDR3 nucleotides read TGTGCCAGCAGCGTAGACCAGGGGCGGTACGAGCAGTACTTC. Combining the CDR3 with reference TRBV9 and TRBJ2-7 gives the whole variable domain DSGVTQTPKHLITATGQRVTLRCSPRSGDLSVYWYQQSLDQGLQFLIQYYNGEERAKGNILERFSAQQFPDLHSELNLSSLELGDSALYFCASSVDQGRYEQYFGPGTRLTVT.

J is TRBJ2-5 and V is TRBV12-3 or TRBV12-4; D ambiguous. There are 11 residues in the CDR3. With 6 bases removed from V and 5 bases from J, the gap between germline ends came to 7 bases. CDR3 in DNA: TGTGCCAGCAGCTTTCAGGAGACCCAGTACTTC. The encoded protein is CASSFQETQYF.

The J gene is TRBJ2-3, the V gene TRBV10-3, with 8 bases identical to TRBD2. V lost 6 bases and J lost 0; bases outside the gene matches: 5. The CDR3 sequence is 15 residues long. Germline CDR1 and CDR2: ENHRY and SYGVKD. CDR3 residues: CAISRGGASTDTQYF. For the CDR3, the DNA is TGTGCCATCAGCCGGGGGGGCGCTAGCACAGATACGCAGTATTTT.

The chain is built from TRBV7-8 and TRBJ2-7, with a weak D call TRBD2 (6 bases). In germline, CDR1 is SGHVS, CDR2 FQNEAQ. V lost 0 bases and J 2 bases, leaving 11 bases between the germline ends. The CDR3 runs to 15 residues. The CDR3 reads CASSLARGGAYEQYF. CDR3 DNA sequence: TGTGCCAGCAGCTTAGCGAGAGGCGGGGCCTACGAGCAGTACTTC. Combining the CDR3 with reference TRBV7-8 and TRBJ2-7 gives the whole variable domain GAGVSQSPRYKVAKRGQDVALRCDPISGHVSLFWYQQALGQGPEFLTYFQNEAQLDKSGLPSDRFFAERPEGSVSTLKIQRTQQEDSAVYLCASSLARGGAYEQYFGPGTRLTVT.

The rearrangement links TRBV6-2 or TRBV6-3 to TRBJ1-2; D is undetermined. Trimming cost V 2 bases and J 8 bases, with 21 bases left between them. The germline V gene has CDR1 MNHEY and CDR2 SVGEGT. The CDR3 extends over 16 amino acids. CDR3 sequence: CASSYRQRPSFSGYTF. For the CDR3, the DNA is TGTGCCAGCAGTTACAGGCAGAGGCCCTCATTTAGCGGCTACACCTTC.

Concerning this clone: Other DNA sequences in the same sample also yield this CDR3. The J gene is TRBJ2-5, the V gene TRBV5-1, with 8 positions matching TRBD1. V lost 0 bases and J lost 5; bases outside the gene matches: 6. The germline CDR1 and CDR2 sequences are SGHRS and YFSETQ. The CDR3 runs to 15 residues. The CDR3 sequence: CASSLAGQGGETQYF. The CDR3 DNA sequence: TGCGCCAGCAGCTTGGCCGGACAGGGCGGGGAGACCCAGTACTTC.